This record looks at one T cell receptor beta chain sequence and its context. The target of this receptor is not known. Base qualities were left out, and no much larger clone turns up one base away. The entire amount of isolated RNA was reverse transcribed using the High Capacity cDNA Reverse Transcription Kit, so the sequenced TCRB transcripts were expressed ones. Deep immunoSEQ sequencing was performed on naive, central memory and regulatory T cell samples, with an average of approximately 4 million total reads per sample. After sorted cells were lysed in RLT buffer, RNA was extracted with DNase-treated RNeasy Micro or Mini kits, with the choice depending on cell number. To prevent cross-contamination, every cell subset was processed on its own, while patient and healthy donor samples were processed together. The immunoSEQ multiplex PCR was used to amplify TCRB sequences from cDNA, generating 87-bp fragments that spanned the CDR3 region. The amplicons were sequenced using the Illumina HiSeq platform. Processing in the source paper ran as follows. PCR bias was computationally corrected using synthetic template baselines, reads within Hamming distance 2 were collapsed, and singletons that could not be merged were discarded. Reads were aligned against IMGT to assign V, D and J genes, CDR3 length and insertions or deletions at six rearrangement sites. Within each subset, clonotype counts were normalized to sorted cell number, and only after that were true diversity and Gini coefficients computed with the tcR R package. The overlap coefficient, calculated on TCRB nucleotide sequences, was used to quantify repertoire sharing. Imported from immuneACCESS, the table was reduced by TCRdb to in-frame sequences with V and J called. These copies leave out some clones; in studies compared against another copy, an unresolved V gene accounts for under half, and the cause of the remainder is not known. The DNA gave D and trimming, while V, J and clone size come from that table. The sample data list tens of thousands of clones, and around 70% of these were observed just once. The top ten constitute about 2% of the sample.

The entry originates in a study of beta chain features in type 1 diabetes (dated by TCRdb to 2016 to 2019). General notes on the study: Mean age, gender distribution, total cell number and subset yield did not differ between patients and healthy donors. A total of 107,917,701 sorted cells were examined across all samples, and the number of cells per subset was strongly correlated with RNA yield. Naive and central memory subsets were obtained from all 30 or so donors, but regulatory and stem cell-like memory subsets were isolated from only 8 patients and about 8 healthy donors. The study compared TCRB repertoires of sorted circulating CD4+ T cell subsets between recently diagnosed type 1 diabetes patients and matched healthy donors.

From a lookup of the germline V gene, CDR1 and CDR2 are SGHTA and FQGNSA. Its CDR3 holds 17 amino acids, cysteine through phenylalanine. Just CDR3 DNA is preserved here, 51 bases in frame from base 1. From V the trimming removes 0 bases and from J it removes 1 base, while the gene matches leave 6 bases of the junction unaccounted for. Points the paper makes about the study in general: At VDJ recombination sites, type 1 diabetes patients had fewer insertions and more deleted nucleotides, which implies abnormalities in thymic rearrangement. HLA sub-analyses involved small numbers of individuals, so any influence of HLA type on TCRB rearrangement remained unresolved. A moderate but significant shortening of TCRB CDR3 length was observed in type 1 diabetes patients in all four CD4+ subsets. The naive, central memory and regulatory TCRB repertoires appeared to resemble one another more closely among patients than among healthy donors. Because cDNA was sequenced instead of genomic DNA, activated cells with high expression could be over-represented, although the groups did not differ in activation or CD3 levels. PCR may preferentially amplify shorter templates, but because patient and control samples were amplified and corrected together, any resulting skew would affect both groups equally.

A single peripheral blood draw of 90 to 150 mL on average was collected from each donor into heparinised tubes. A BD FACSAria II and a panel including CD45RO, CCR7, CD25, CD127, CD95 and CD27 were used to sort naive, central memory, regulatory and stem cell-like memory CD4+ T cells. A purity above 98% was achieved for all sorted populations. PBMCs were isolated right away by Lymphoprep density gradient centrifugation and were stained directly, without culture. To minimize batch effects, samples were stained and sorted in pairs, one healthy donor with one patient per experiment. The clonotype was recovered from a woman aged 18-35 years with type 1 diabetes. Here the chain combines TRBV7-2 and TRBJ1-1, with 9 central nucleotides matching TRBD1. The source material was Tregs from blood. Read against the paper, the sample's cell subset or site label means: regulatory CD4+ T cells. The CDR3 is CASSLARGQGKNTEAFF. The DNA sequence is as follows: TGTGCCAGCAGCTTAGCAAGGGGACAGGGAAAGAACACTGAAGCTTTCTTT.